The 12 T cell receptor beta chains below all came from one sample that was sequenced in a study of cytomegalovirus exposure and HLA in healthy donors. PCR used 60 Vbeta primers and 13 Jbeta primers. Data came from immunoSEQ multiplex PCR; TCRdb stores just in-frame clones and leaves some out. Among roughly 200,000 clones listed, about 80% were seen once. Sequenced input: PBMCs. These receptors were obtained from a woman aged 30 to 39 in good health and CMV-seropositive.

The chain employs TRBV7-9 and TRBJ2-7, with D perhaps matching TRBD2 (5 bases). Germline CDR1 and CDR2: SEHNR and FQNEAQ (reference sequence). This CDR3 is 13 amino acids long. Trimming left V 5 bases short and J 6 bases short, with 14 bases between. The CDR3, as DNA: TGTGCCAGCAGCCCAGTTGGACTTGGCGAGCAGTACTTC. Translated, it gives CASSPVGLGEQYF.

The rearrangement links TRBV30 to TRBJ1-2; D gene uncertain. V gave up 2 bases and J gave up 1 base, with 8 bases separating them. Germline CDR1 is GTSNPN and CDR2 is SVGIG (reference sequence). The CDR3 is 13 amino acids. In DNA form, the CDR3 reads TGTGCCTGGAGTTCGTGGAGTAACTATGGCTACACCTTC. It encodes CAWSSWSNYGYTF.

The rearrangement uses TRBV6-5 and TRBJ1-2; D remains ambiguous. This CDR3 comprises 15 residues. The germline V gene has CDR1 MNHEY and CDR2 SVGAGI. Trimming removed 0 bases from V and 4 bases from J, with 12 bases in between. The DNA for the CDR3 is TGTGCCAGCAGTTACTCTTCTCGGTTCCTCTATGGCTACACCTTC. This codes for CASSYSSRFLYGYTF.

The CDR3 bases are TGTGCCAGTAGTCCCTCACCAGGGCGCCCTCTCACAGATACGCAGTATTTT. Translation gives CASSPSPGRPLTDTQYF. The chain combines TRBV19 with TRBJ2-3, with D possibly being TRBD1 (5 bases). Per the germline V gene, CDR1 is LNHDA and CDR2 is SQIVND (reference sequence). This CDR3 has 17 residues. The V and J ends lost 5 bases and 2 bases respectively, with 20 bases between them. Using reference TRBV19 and TRBJ2-3 for the parts outside the CDR3, the full variable domain is DGGITQSPKYLFRKEGQNVTLSCEQNLNHDAMYWYRQDPGQGLRLIYYSQIVNDFQKGDIAEGYSVSREKKESFPLTVTSAQKNPTAFYLCASSPSPGRPLTDTQYFGPGTRLTVL.

With respect to this clone: Other DNA sequences in the same sample also yield this CDR3. This chain connects TRBV4-1 to TRBJ1-1; 7 bases agree with TRBD1. This CDR3 region has 14 residues. Germline assignment: CDR1 MGHRA and CDR2 YSYEKL. Trimming cost V 1 base and J 5 bases; bases outside gene matches: 4. The CDR3 coding sequence is TGCGCCAGCAGCCAAGGGCAGGGGGGAACTGAAGCTTTCTTT. It translates to CASSQGQGGTEAFF.

The chain recombines TRBV5-4 with TRBJ1-1, with a tentative D call TRBD1 (5 bases). V lost 3 bases to trimming and J lost 5 bases, with 11 bases between them. Germline V CDR1 and CDR2: SGHNT, YYREEE (reference sequence). The CDR3 sequence is 13 residues long. CDR3 sequence (DNA): TGTGCCAGCAGCTCCACAGGATGGACTGAAGCTTTCTTT. It yields the protein CASSSTGWTEAFF.

This rearrangement joins TRBV9 to TRBJ2-1; D gene unclear. The CDR3 covers 13 residues. From germline, CDR1 is SGDLS and CDR2 YYNGEE. V lost 3 bases, J lost 0 bases, and 4 bases lay in between. CDR3 amino acids: CASSASSYNEQFF. In nucleotides, the CDR3 is TGTGCCAGCAGCGCTAGCTCCTACAATGAGCAGTTCTTC.

This clone appeared a single time. The chain combines TRBV4-3 with TRBJ1-5; no clear D gene. This CDR3 is built from 15 residues. CDR1 is LGHNA, CDR2 YSLEER, per germline. Trimming removed 6 bases at V and 7 bases at J, with 19 bases between. The CDR3 reads CASSHDFEGLQPQHF. The CDR3 region has the DNA TGCGCCAGCAGTCACGATTTCGAGGGTTTGCAGCCCCAGCATTTT.

The V and J genes are TRBV18 and TRBJ2-7, with D maybe TRBD1 (5 bases). V was trimmed by 3 bases and J by 1 base, leaving 13 bases between them. The CDR3 sequence is 15 residues long. Per the germline V gene, CDR1 is KGHSH and CDR2 is LQKENI. The CDR3 loop is CASSPVTGLSYEQYF. CDR3 DNA: TGTGCCAGCTCACCCGTTACAGGATTATCCTACGAGCAGTACTTC.

V gene TRBV7-9 combines with J gene TRBJ1-4; TRBD1 matches 7 bases. Trimming cost V 4 bases and J 4 bases; bases outside gene matches: 3. Germline-derived CDR1 and CDR2 are SEHNR and FQNEAQ (reference sequence). The CDR3 totals 14 residues. DNA of the CDR3: TGTGCCAGCAGCTCCGGACAGGTTAATGAAAAACTGTTTTTT. Translating it yields CASSSGQVNEKLFF.

The chain combines TRBV5-8 with TRBJ1-1; the D gene is possibly TRBD1 (6 bases). Trimming cost V 3 bases and J 10 bases, with 19 bases left between them. CDR1 and CDR2 (germline): SGHTS, YDEGEE. CDR3 length: 14 residues. CDR3 loop: CASSSTGGWVGAFF. CDR3 coding DNA: TGTGCCAGCAGCTCGACAGGAGGCTGGGTAGGAGCTTTCTTT. Full variable domain (rest looked up from reference TRBV5-8 and TRBJ1-1): EAGVTQSPTHLIKTRGQQATLRCSPISGHTSVYWYQQALGLGLQFLLWYDEGEERNRGNFPPRFSGRQFPNYSSELNVNALELEDSALYLCASSSTGGWVGAFFGQGTRLTVV.

V gene TRBV5-6 combines with J gene TRBJ2-3; D remains ambiguous. CDR3 length: 15 residues. Trimming shortened V by 1 base and J by 0 bases, and 9 bases separated the two germline ends. The germline V gene encodes CDR1 SGHDT and CDR2 YYEEEE. The CDR3 nucleotides read TGTGCCAGCAGCTTGACACAGAGTAGCACAGATACGCAGTATTTT. This gives the protein CASSLTQSSTDTQYF.